One sample yielded the 17 T cell receptor beta chains listed below, sequenced in a study of cytomegalovirus exposure and HLA in healthy donors (TCRdb year 2017). Receptors were amplified or captured by the immunoSEQ multiplex PCR assay. TCRdb holds this immuneACCESS table with in-frame rearrangements only. Some clones are missing; in checked studies, unresolved V genes explain under half, and the rest has no known cause. The sample profile shows about 57,000 clones; 89% of them were found once. Together, the top ten hold 0.95% to 1.5% of the sample. Sequenced material: PBMCs. The receptors derive from a woman aged 18-29 years in good health and CMV-seronegative.

The J gene is TRBJ1-4, the V gene TRBV21-1; the tabulated D call, TRBD1, remains unverified against the DNA. TRBV21-1 is a recognized pseudogene. The CDR3 extends over 17 amino acids. The CDR3 nucleotides read TGTGCCAGCAGCTCCCCCCATGGAGACAGAACTAATGAAAAACTGTTTTTT. Its translation is CASSSPHGDRTNEKLFF.

This chain connects TRBV7-9 to TRBJ2-7; tentatively, D is TRBD2 (5 bases). CDR1 SEHNR and CDR2 FQNEAQ come from the germline V gene (reference sequence). The CDR3 sequence is 15 residues long. V lost 2 bases and J lost 0, with 11 bases in between. CDR3 DNA sequence: TGTGCCAGCAGCTTAAGACGGGAAGCCTCCTACGAGCAGTACTTC. This sequence encodes CASSLRREASYEQYF.

The chain combines TRBV28 with TRBJ1-5; D remains unclear. Germline V gene lookup returns CDR1 MDHEN and CDR2 SYDVKM. This CDR3 has 13 amino acids. Trimming took off 9 bases at V and 0 bases at J, with 9 bases between the two ends. The CDR3 loop reads CARRGNSNQPQHF. CDR3 DNA sequence: TGTGCCAGACGGGGAAATAGCAATCAGCCCCAGCATTTT. Filled out from reference TRBV28 and TRBJ1-5, the complete variable domain reads DVKVTQSSRYLVKRTGEKVFLECVQDMDHENMFWYRQDPGLGLRLIYFSYDVKMKEKGDIPEGYSVSREKKERFSLILESASTNQTSMYLCARRGNSNQPQHFGDGTRLSIL.

J is TRBJ2-3 and V is TRBV10-3, with D perhaps TRBD1 (5 bases). Germline V gene data show CDR1 as ENHRY and CDR2 as SYGVKD. This CDR3 contains 16 residues. V was shortened by 0 bases and J by 1 base, with 11 bases between the two germline ends. CDR3 loop: CAISESMARGTDTQYF. The CDR3 DNA sequence: TGTGCCATCAGTGAGTCGATGGCCAGGGGCACAGATACGCAGTATTTT.

This clone was detected once. This chain connects TRBV5-1 to TRBJ2-3; D is unresolved. CDR3 size: 13 residues. From germline, CDR1 is SGHRS and CDR2 YFSETQ. V gave up 4 bases and J gave up 5 bases, with 11 bases separating them. CDR3 sequence (DNA): TGCGCCAGCAGCGAAGAGCTGTTAGATACGCAGTATTTT. Residues: CASSEELLDTQYF.

The J gene is TRBJ2-2, the V gene TRBV10-3, with 11 bases aligning to TRBD2. The trim removed 3 bases at V and 5 bases at J, leaving 5 bases unmatched. Germline values: CDR1 ENHRY, CDR2 SYGVKD. This CDR3 spans 16 amino acids. CDR3 in amino acids: CAISENSGGATGELFF. The DNA for the CDR3 is TGTGCCATCAGTGAAAATAGCGGGGGGGCTACCGGGGAGCTGTTTTTT.

V usage is TRBV6-5 and J usage is TRBJ2-3, with 8 positions matching TRBD1. From germline, CDR1 is MNHEY and CDR2 SVGAGI. The CDR3 consists of 16 residues. Trimming removed 4 bases from V and 5 bases from J; junction bases left unmatched: 11. CDR3 loop: CASSSRTGRQGDTQYF. As DNA, the CDR3 is TGTGCCAGCAGTTCGCGGACAGGGCGCCAGGGAGATACGCAGTATTTT.

This clone was seen only a few times. The chain links TRBV7-2 to TRBJ1-5; TRBD1 is a possible D gene (5 bases). This CDR3 has 14 residues. Trimming took off 3 bases at V and 1 base at J, with 7 bases between the two ends. Per the germline V gene, CDR1 is SGHTA and CDR2 is FQGNSA. CDR3 coding DNA: TGTGCCAGCAGCTTCGACAGCAGCAATCAGCCCCAGCATTTT. Protein sequence: CASSFDSSNQPQHF.

V gene TRBV5-1 combines with J gene TRBJ1-2; 7 nucleotides line up with TRBD1. The germline V gene encodes CDR1 SGHRS and CDR2 YFSETQ. J gave up 8 bases and V 2 bases, and 6 bases lay outside the gene matches. The CDR3 consists of 13 residues. The CDR3 protein is CASSLQGLEGYTF. In DNA, the CDR3 is TGCGCCAGCAGCTTACAGGGGCTGGAAGGCTACACCTTC.

This clone showed up just once. V is TRBV30 and J is TRBJ2-2; 7 positions agree with TRBD1. With V trimmed by 7 bases and J by 6 bases, 5 bases remained unmatched. This CDR3 has 12 amino acids. Germline-derived CDR1 and CDR2 are GTSNPN and SVGIG (reference sequence). The CDR3 DNA sequence: TGTGCCTCCGACAGGGTGGCCGGGGAGCTGTTTTTT. As protein: CASDRVAGELFF.

The J gene is TRBJ2-7, the V gene TRBV5-5; the match to TRBD1 covers 9 bases. Losses at the gene ends were 6 bases for V and 6 bases for J; bases not matched to a gene: 13. Germline V gene data show CDR1 as SGHKS and CDR2 as YYEKEE (reference sequence). The CDR3 runs 15 residues. The chain's CDR3 is CASTLWGQGSGEQYF. The CDR3 nucleotides are TGTGCCAGCACCCTGTGGGGACAGGGCTCTGGCGAGCAGTACTTC.

The rearrangement uses TRBV29-1 and TRBJ1-2; D call uncertain. The CDR3 has 13 amino acids. Germline loops: CDR1 SQVTM, CDR2 ANQGSEA. Trimming stripped 3 bases from V and 8 bases from J, with 16 bases between. DNA for the CDR3: TGCAGCGTTGACCGGAGCTACAAGGAGGGCTACACCTTC. Translation: CSVDRSYKEGYTF.

This clone was seen a single time. The rearrangement uses TRBV28 and TRBJ2-7; 13 bases line up with TRBD2. V shed 5 bases, J shed 4 bases, and the junction held 14 bases outside the gene matches. Germline lookup yields CDR1 MDHEN and CDR2 SYDVKM. The length of the CDR3 is 18 residues. CDR3 residues: CASSTSGRAFHTSYEQYF. CDR3 DNA: TGTGCCAGCAGTACTAGCGGGAGGGCCTTTCACACATCTTACGAGCAGTACTTC.

V usage is TRBV30 and J usage is TRBJ2-7; D might be TRBD2 (7 bases). The CDR3 runs to 16 residues. The V end lost 4 bases, the J end lost 0 bases, and 19 bases lay between the germline ends. Germline V lookup: CDR1 GTSNPN, CDR2 SVGIG (reference sequence). This chain's CDR3 is CAWNPNGGRRSYEQYF. CDR3 bases: TGTGCCTGGAACCCGAACGGGGGGCGACGCTCCTACGAGCAGTACTTC.

This chain joins TRBV6-1 and TRBJ2-1, with 8 bases that match TRBD2. The germline V gene has CDR1 MNHNS and CDR2 SASEGT. Trimming took 8 bases from V and 0 from J; bases not matched to a gene: 3. The CDR3 has 14 amino acids. The CDR3 DNA is TGTGCCAGCCATAGCGGGACCTCCTACAATGAGCAGTTCTTC. Residues: CASHSGTSYNEQFF.

J is TRBJ2-7 and V is TRBV6-5, with 8 bases fitting TRBD1. Trimming removed 1 base from V and 6 bases from J; junction bases left unmatched: 11. The CDR3 loop spans 16 amino acids. Germline V gives CDR1 MNHEY, CDR2 SVGAGI. CDR3 protein: CASSYFTGGPQGEQYF. CDR3 sequence (DNA): TGTGCCAGCAGTTACTTTACAGGGGGTCCCCAGGGCGAGCAGTACTTC.

CDR3 DNA: TGTGCCAGCAGCGGCGCGGGAGGATCTGGGGCCAACGTCCTGACTTTC. Translation: CASSGAGGSGANVLTF. The rearrangement joins TRBV9 to TRBJ2-6; 8 bases match TRBD2. The CDR3 is 16 residues long. Trimming at V came to 3 bases and at J to 1 base, leaving 3 bases not matched to a gene. Germline assignment: CDR1 SGDLS and CDR2 YYNGEE.